A single sample is the source of the 5 T cell receptor beta chains below, sequenced in a study of blood T cell repertoires in COVID-19. Sequencing used immunoSEQ multiplex PCR; TCRdb keeps in-frame clones, though not all of them. Here the sample spans over 150,000 clones, roughly 84% being singletons. The sequenced sample was PBMCs or T cells enriched from blood (not recorded which). These TCRs come from a woman aged 45-59 years who had recovered from COVID-19.

This clone has only one observation. The identical CDR3 is also encoded by other nucleotide sequences in the sample. The rearrangement joins TRBV3-1 (or the pseudogene TRBV3-2) to TRBJ2-1; TRBD2 agrees at 10 bases. This CDR3 is built from 15 residues. V lost 3 bases to trimming and J lost 4 bases; unmatched junction nucleotides: 3. CDR1 is LGHDT and CDR2 is YNNKEL in the germline V gene (reference sequence). The CDR3 bases are TGTGCCAGCAGCCAGAGGACTAGCGGTTACAATGAGCAGTTCTTC. Protein product: CASSQRTSGYNEQFF.

The chain has TRBV5-1 and TRBJ1-2; 10 bases are shared with TRBD1. J lost 7 bases, V lost 7 bases, and 4 bases had no gene match. The CDR3 is made up of 12 amino acids. From germline, CDR1 is SGHRS and CDR2 YFSETQ. CDR3 region: CASSGQGFGYTF. For the CDR3, the DNA is TGCGCCAGCTCGGGACAGGGGTTTGGCTACACCTTC.

The chain has TRBV5-1 and TRBJ2-3, with 10 positions matching TRBD2. Unmatched junction bases numbered 9, after V lost 2 bases and J lost 3 bases. The germline V gene has CDR1 SGHRS and CDR2 YFSETQ. CDR3 length: 17 amino acids. In DNA form, the CDR3 reads TGCGCCAGCAGCTTCGATGCTAGCGGGAGAGGGACAGATACGCAGTATTTT. It encodes CASSFDASGRGTDTQYF. Combining the CDR3 with reference TRBV5-1 and TRBJ2-3 gives the whole variable domain KAGVTQTPRYLIKTRGQQVTLSCSPISGHRSVSWYQQTPGQGLQFLFEYFSETQRNKGNFPGRFSGRQFSNSRSEMNVSTLELGDSALYLCASSFDASGRGTDTQYFGPGTRLTVL.

The chain links TRBV28 to TRBJ1-5; D perhaps matches TRBD1 (5 bases). Germline assignment: CDR1 MDHEN and CDR2 SYDVKM. Trimming removed 3 bases at V and 1 base at J, with 16 bases between. This CDR3 has 17 residues. The CDR3: CASSFLDRPPSNQPQHF. For the CDR3, the DNA is TGTGCCAGCAGTTTTCTCGACAGACCCCCAAGCAATCAGCCCCAGCATTTT.

The gene calls are TRBV5-1 and TRBJ2-7; 7 positions agree with TRBD2. The CDR3 is 14 amino acids. Germline V gene sequence: CDR1 SGHRS, CDR2 YFSETQ. V gave up 4 bases and J gave up 3 bases; unmatched junction bases: 7. CDR3 coding DNA: TGCGCCAGCAGCCACGAAGCGGGAAACTACGAGCAGTACTTC. Protein sequence: CASSHEAGNYEQYF.